This T cell receptor (beta chain) emerged from a study of kidney transplant recipient with SARS-CoV-2 infection. V lost 4 bases to trimming and J lost 9 bases; unmatched junction nucleotides: 10. Per the germline V gene, CDR1 is SGDLS and CDR2 is YYNGEE. CDR3 size: 15 residues. This clonotype has more than one count but fewer than ten. TCRdb used MiXCR to reprocess the reads, holding one entry per CDR3 protein. The sample records under 250,000 distinct CDR3 sequences, roughly 26% being singletons. The TCR was taken from a male patient aged 30 to 39 who had COVID-19 and was a kidney transplant recipient. Some T cells may be transferred from the graft donor. The specimen was a blood sample, collected at baseline and on day 111 from a kidney transplant recipient. The chain is built from TRBV9 and TRBJ2-1; the match to TRBD2 covers 10 bases. CDR3 sequence reads: CASSSSGGALGEQFF. The CDR3 region has the DNA TGTGCCAGCAGCTCCAGCGGGGGGGCCCTCGGTGAGCAGTTCTTC.